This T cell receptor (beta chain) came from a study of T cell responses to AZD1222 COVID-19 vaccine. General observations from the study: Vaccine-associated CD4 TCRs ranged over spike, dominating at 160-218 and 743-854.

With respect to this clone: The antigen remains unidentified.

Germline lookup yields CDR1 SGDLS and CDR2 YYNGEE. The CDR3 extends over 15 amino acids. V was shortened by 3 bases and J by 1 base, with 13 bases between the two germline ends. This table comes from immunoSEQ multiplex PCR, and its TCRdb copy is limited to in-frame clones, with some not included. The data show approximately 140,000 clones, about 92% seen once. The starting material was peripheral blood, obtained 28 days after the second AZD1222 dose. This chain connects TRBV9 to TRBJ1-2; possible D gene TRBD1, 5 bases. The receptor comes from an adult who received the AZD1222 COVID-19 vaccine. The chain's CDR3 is CASSALGTYNYGYTF. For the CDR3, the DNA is TGTGCCAGCAGCGCCCTAGGGACGTATAACTATGGCTACACCTTC.